The clone carrying this TCR beta chain was detected many times. The target antigen is unknown. TCR beta VDJ combinations and CDR3 sequences were profiled from genomic DNA. TCRdb analysed the reads with MiXCR anew, one entry per CDR3 protein. The top ten hold 2% to 3% of the sample, which has roughly 130,000 distinct CDR3 sequences, 48% seen once. V lost 3 bases to trimming and J lost 1 base; unmatched junction nucleotides: 5. Germline CDR1 and CDR2: SGHRS and YFSETQ. This CDR3 spans 15 amino acids. These data are taken from a study of CD8+CD57+ T cells in acquired aplastic anemia. Across the study: Reads per healthy sample averaged about 10 million (CD4+) and 11 million to 14 million (CD8+).

The study, taken as a whole, reports: Common to patients and controls were roughly 30 CD8+ CDR3 sequences. CD8+ Simpson's diversity did not differ significantly between patients and controls.

This sequence originates from a human donor in good health, serving as a control. The sample comprised sorted CD4+, CD8+, or CD8+CD57+ T cells (not recorded which) from PBMCs. The V and J genes are TRBV5-1 and TRBJ1-1, with 8 bases aligning to TRBD1. The CDR3 region has the DNA TGCGCCAGCAGCTCAGGGGGCTTGGGGAACACTGAAGCTTTCTTT. This gives the protein CASSSGGLGNTEAFF.